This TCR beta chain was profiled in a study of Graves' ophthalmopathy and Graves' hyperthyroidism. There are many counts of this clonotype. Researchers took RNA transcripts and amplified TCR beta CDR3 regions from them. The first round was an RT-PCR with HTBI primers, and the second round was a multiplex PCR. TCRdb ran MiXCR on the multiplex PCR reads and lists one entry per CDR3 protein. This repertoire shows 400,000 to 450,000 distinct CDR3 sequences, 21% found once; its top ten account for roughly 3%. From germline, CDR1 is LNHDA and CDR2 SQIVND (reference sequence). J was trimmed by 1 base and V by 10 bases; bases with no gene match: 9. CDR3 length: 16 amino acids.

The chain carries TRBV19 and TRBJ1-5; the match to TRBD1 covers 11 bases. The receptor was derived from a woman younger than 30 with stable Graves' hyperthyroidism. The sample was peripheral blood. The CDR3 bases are TGTGCCACACGGACAGGGGGCTTTGAAAGCAATCAGCCCCAGCATTTT. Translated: CATRTGGFESNQPQHF.